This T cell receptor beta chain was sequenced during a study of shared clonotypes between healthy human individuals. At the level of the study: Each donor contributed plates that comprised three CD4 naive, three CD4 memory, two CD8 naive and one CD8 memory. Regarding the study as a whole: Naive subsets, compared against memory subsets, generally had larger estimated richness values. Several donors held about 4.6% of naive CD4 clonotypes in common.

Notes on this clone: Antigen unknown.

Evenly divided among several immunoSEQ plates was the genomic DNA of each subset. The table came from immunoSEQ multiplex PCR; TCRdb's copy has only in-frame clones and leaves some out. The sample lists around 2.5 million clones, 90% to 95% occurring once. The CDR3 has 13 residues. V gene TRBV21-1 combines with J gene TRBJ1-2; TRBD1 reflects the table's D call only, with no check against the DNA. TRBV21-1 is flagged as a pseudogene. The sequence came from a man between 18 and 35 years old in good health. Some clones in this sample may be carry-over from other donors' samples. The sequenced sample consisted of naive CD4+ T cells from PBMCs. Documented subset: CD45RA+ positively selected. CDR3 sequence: CASSKWGSHGYTF. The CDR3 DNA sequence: TGTGCCAGCAGCAAATGGGGCAGTCATGGCTACACCTTC.